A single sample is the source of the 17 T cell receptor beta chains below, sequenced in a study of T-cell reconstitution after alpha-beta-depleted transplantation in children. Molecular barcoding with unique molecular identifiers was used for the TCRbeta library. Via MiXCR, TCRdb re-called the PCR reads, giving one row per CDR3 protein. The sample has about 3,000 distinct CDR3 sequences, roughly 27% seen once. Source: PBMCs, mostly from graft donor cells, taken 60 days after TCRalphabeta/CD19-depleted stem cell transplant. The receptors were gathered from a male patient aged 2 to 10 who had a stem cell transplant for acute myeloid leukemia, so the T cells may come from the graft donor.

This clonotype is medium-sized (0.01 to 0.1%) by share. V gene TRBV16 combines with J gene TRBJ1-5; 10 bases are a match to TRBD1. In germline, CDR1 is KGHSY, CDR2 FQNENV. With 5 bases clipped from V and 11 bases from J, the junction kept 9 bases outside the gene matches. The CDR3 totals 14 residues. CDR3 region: CASSWGQGSEAQHF. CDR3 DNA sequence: TGTGCCAGCAGCTGGGGACAGGGGAGTGAGGCCCAGCATTTT.

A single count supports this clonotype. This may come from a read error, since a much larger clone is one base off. CDR3 in amino acids: CASSRDRMNTGGLFF. The CDR3 coding sequence is TGTGCCAGCAGTAGGGACAGGATGAACACCGGGGGGCTGTTTTTT. The genes are TRBV6-7 and TRBJ2-2; 8 bases are a match to TRBD1. TRBV6-7 is recorded as an ORF, its role being uncertain. The length of the CDR3 is 15 residues.

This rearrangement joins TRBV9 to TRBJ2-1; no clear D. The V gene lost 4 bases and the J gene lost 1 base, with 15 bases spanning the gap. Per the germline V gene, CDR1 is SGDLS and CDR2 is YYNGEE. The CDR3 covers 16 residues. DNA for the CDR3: TGTGCCAGCAGCCCTAAGAGCCCTGGGTCCTACAATGAGCAGTTCTTC. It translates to CASSPKSPGSYNEQFF.

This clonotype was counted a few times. CDR3 nucleotides: TGTGCCATGAGCTCCCCGGGGGAGAACACTGAAGCTTTCTTT. Its translation: CAMSSPGENTEAFF. V usage is TRBV28 and J usage is TRBJ1-1; D might be TRBD1 (5 bases). Trimming took 10 bases from V and 1 from J, leaving 16 bases between them. The CDR3 covers 14 residues. In germline, CDR1 is MDHEN, CDR2 SYDVKM.

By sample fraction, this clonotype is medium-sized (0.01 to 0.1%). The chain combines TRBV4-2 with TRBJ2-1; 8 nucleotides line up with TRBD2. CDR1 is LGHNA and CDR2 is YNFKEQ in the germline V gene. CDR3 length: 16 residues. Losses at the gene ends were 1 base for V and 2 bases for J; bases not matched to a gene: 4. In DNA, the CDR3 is TGTGCCAGCAGCCAAGTCGGGGGGGGACCCTACAATGAGCAGTTCTTC. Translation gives CASSQVGGGPYNEQFF.

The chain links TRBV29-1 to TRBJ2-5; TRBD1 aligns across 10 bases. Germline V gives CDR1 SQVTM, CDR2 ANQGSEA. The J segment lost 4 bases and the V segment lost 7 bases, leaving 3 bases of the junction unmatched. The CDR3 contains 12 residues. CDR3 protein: CSGRTGGETQYF. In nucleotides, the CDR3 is TGCAGCGGAAGGACAGGGGGAGAGACCCAGTACTTC.

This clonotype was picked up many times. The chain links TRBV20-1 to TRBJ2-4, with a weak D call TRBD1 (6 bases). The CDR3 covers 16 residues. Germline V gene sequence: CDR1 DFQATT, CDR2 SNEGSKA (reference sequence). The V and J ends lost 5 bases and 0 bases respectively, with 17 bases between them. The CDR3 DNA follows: TGCAGTGCTCCAGCCCAGGGGAATGTAGCCAAAAACATTCAGTACTTC. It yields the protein CSAPAQGNVAKNIQYF.

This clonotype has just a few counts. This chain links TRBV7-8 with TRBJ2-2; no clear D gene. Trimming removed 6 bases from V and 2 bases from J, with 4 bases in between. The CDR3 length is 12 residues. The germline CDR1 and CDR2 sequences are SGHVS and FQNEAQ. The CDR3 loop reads CASRENTGELFF. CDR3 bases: TGTGCCAGCAGGGAAAACACCGGGGAGCTGTTTTTT.

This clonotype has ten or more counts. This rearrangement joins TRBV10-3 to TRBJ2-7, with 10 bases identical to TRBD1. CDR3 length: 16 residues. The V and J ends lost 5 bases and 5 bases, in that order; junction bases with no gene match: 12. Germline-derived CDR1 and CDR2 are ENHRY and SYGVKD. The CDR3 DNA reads TGTGCCATCAGTCAGAGCCGACAGGGGGCGCTCCACGAGCAGTACTTC. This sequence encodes CAISQSRQGALHEQYF.

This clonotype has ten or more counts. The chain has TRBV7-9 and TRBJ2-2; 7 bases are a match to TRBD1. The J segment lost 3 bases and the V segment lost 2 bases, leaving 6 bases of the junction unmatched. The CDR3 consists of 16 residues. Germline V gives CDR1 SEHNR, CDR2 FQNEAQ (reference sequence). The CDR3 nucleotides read TGTGCCAGCAGCTTACATGGGCAGGGGGACACCGGGGAGCTGTTTTTT. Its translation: CASSLHGQGDTGELFF.

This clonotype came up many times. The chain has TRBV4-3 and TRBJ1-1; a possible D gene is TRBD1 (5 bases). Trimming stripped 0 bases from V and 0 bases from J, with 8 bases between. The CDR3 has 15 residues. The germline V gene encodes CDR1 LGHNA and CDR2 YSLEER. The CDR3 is CASSQETDMNTEAFF. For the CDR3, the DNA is TGCGCCAGCAGCCAAGAGACAGACATGAACACTGAAGCTTTCTTT.

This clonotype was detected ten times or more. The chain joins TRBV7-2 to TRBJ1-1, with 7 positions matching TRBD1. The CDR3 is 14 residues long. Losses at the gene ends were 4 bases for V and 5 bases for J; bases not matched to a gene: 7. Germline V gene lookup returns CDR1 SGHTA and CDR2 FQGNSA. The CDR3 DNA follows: TGTGCCAGCAGCTCGGGACTGACAGGGACTGAAGCTTTCTTT. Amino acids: CASSSGLTGTEAFF.

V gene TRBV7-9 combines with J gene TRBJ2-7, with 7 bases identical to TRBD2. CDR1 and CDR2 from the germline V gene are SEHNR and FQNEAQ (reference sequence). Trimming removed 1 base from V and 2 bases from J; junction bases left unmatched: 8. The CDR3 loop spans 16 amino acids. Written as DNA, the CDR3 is TGTGCCAGCAGCTTAGTCGAGGCGGGAGACCCCTACGAGCAGTACTTC. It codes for CASSLVEAGDPYEQYF. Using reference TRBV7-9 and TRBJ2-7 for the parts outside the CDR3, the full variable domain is DTGVSQNPRHKITKRGQNVTFRCDPISEHNRLYWYRQTLGQGPEFLTYFQNEAQLEKSRLLSDRFSAERPKGSFSTLEIQRTEQGDSAMYLCASSLVEAGDPYEQYFGPGTRLTVT.

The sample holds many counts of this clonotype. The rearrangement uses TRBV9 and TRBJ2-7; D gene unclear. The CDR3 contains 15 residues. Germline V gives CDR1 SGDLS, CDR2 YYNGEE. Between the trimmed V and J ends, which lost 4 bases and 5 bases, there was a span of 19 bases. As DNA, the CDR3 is TGTGCCAGCAGCCTGCGCAGCGTAGTCCGCGACGAGCAGTACGTC. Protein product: CASSLRSVVRDEQYV.

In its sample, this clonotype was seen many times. This chain's CDR3 is CASRRGGETQYF. The CDR3, as DNA: TGTGCCAGCAGAAGGGGGGGAGAGACCCAGTACTTC. The J gene is TRBJ2-5, the V gene TRBV7-2; D is possibly TRBD2 (7 bases). The CDR3 totals 12 residues. Germline V gives CDR1 SGHTA, CDR2 FQGNSA. Trimming removed 6 bases from V and 4 bases from J, with 9 bases in between.

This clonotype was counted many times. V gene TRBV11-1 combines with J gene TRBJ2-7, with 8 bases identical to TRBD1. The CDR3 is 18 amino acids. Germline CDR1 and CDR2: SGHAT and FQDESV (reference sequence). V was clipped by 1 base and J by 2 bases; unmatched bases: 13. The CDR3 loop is CASSLVPAGGAAAYEQYF. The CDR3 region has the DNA TGTGCCAGCAGCTTAGTACCGGCAGGGGGCGCTGCAGCCTACGAGCAGTACTTC.

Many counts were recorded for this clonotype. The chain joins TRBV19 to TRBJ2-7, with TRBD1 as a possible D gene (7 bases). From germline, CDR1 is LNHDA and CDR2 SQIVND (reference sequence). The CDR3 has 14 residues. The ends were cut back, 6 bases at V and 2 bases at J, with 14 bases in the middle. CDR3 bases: TGTGCCAGTAGCACAGGGGACTCCGCCTACGAGCAGTACTTC. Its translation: CASSTGDSAYEQYF.